This T cell receptor (beta chain) was documented in a study of shared clonotypes between healthy human individuals. Study conclusions and caveats: Few donors restricted represented genetic and exposure-history diversity.

The length of the CDR3 is 15 residues. J was trimmed by 3 bases and V by 1 base; bases with no gene match: 6. CDR1 is SGHNT, CDR2 YYREEE, per germline (reference sequence). TCRdb's table, derived via immunoSEQ multiplex PCR, lists solely in-frame clones and lacks some. The repertoire holds more than 900,000 clones, with approximately 78% as singletons. Comments on this clone: Its antigen remains unidentified. Other DNA sequences in the same sample also yield this CDR3.

The sample comprised memory CD4+ T cells from PBMCs. The subset is: CD45RA-negative fraction. The V gene is TRBV5-4, the J gene TRBJ1-1; 7 bases align to TRBD1. This clonotype was sampled from a man between 18 and 35 years old in good health. Some clones in this sample may be carry-over from other donors' samples. The CDR3 nucleotides are TGTGCCAGCAGCTTGAGTAGGGGGCAGGACACTGAAGCTTTCTTT. This gives the protein CASSLSRGQDTEAFF.